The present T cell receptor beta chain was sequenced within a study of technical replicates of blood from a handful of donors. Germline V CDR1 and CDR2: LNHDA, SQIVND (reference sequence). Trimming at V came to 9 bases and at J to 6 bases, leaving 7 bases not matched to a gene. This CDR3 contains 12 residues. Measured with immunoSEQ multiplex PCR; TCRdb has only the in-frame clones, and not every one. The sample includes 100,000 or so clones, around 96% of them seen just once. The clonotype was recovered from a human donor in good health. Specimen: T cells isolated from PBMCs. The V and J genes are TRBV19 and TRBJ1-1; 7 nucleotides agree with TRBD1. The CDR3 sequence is CARRQGRAEAFF. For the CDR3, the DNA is TGTGCCAGGAGACAGGGTCGAGCTGAAGCTTTCTTT.